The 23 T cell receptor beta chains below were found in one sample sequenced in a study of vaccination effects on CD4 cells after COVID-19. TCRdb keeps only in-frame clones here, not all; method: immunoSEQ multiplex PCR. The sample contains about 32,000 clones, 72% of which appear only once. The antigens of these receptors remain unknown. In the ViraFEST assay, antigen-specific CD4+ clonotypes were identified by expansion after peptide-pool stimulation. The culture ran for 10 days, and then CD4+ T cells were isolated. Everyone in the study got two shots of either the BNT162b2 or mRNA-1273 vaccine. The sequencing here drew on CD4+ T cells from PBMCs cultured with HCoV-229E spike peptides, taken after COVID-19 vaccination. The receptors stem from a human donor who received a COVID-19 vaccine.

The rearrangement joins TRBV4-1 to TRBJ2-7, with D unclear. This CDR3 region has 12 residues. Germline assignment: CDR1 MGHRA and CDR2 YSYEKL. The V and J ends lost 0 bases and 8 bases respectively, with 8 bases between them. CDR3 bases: TGCGCCAGCAGCCAAGATGCCTGGAAGCAGTACTTC. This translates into CASSQDAWKQYF.

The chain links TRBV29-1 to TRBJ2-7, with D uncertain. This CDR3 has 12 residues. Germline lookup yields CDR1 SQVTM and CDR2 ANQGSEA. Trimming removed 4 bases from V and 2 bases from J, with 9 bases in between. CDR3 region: CSVGTLTYEQYF. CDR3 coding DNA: TGCAGCGTTGGGACCCTGACCTACGAGCAGTACTTC.

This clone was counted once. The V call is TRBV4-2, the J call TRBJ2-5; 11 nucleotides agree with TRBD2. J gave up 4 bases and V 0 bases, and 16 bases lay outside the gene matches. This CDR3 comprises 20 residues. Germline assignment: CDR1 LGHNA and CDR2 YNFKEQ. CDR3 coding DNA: TGTGCCAGCAGCCAAGAACTAGCGGGGGCCTCCGGGGGCGTGGGAGAGACCCAGTACTTC. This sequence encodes CASSQELAGASGGVGETQYF.

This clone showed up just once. The CDR3 sequence: CASNILSNQPQHF. For the CDR3, the DNA is TGTGCCAGCAACATTCTGAGCAATCAGCCCCAGCATTTT. The rearrangement links TRBV7-2 to TRBJ1-5; D is unresolved. The germline CDR1 and CDR2 sequences are SGHTA and FQGNSA. The V and J ends lost 7 bases and 1 base respectively, with 8 bases between them. The CDR3 length is 13 residues.

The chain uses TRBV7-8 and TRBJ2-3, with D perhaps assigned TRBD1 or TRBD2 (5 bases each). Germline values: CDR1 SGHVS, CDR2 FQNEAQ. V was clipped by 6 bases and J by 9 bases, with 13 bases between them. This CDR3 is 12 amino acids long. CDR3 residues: CASSHEWGTQYF. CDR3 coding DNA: TGTGCCAGCAGTCACGAGTGGGGGACGCAGTATTTT.

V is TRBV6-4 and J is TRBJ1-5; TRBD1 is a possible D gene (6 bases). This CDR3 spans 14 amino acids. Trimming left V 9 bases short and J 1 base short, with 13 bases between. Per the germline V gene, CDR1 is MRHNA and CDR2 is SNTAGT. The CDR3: CASTPGQSNQPQHF. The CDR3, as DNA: TGTGCCAGTACACCGGGACAAAGCAATCAGCCCCAGCATTTT.

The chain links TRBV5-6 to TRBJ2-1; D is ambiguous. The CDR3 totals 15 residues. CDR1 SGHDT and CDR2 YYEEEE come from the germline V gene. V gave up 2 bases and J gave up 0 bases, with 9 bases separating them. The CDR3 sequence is CASSFNGPSYNEQFF. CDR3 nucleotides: TGTGCCAGCAGCTTTAACGGACCCTCCTACAATGAGCAGTTCTTC.

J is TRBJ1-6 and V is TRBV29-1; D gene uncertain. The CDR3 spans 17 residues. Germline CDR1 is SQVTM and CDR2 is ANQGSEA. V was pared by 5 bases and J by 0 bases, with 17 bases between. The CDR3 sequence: CSVPTTGGSSYNSPLHF. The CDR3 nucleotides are TGCAGCGTTCCTACCACGGGCGGGAGCTCCTATAATTCACCCCTCCACTTT.

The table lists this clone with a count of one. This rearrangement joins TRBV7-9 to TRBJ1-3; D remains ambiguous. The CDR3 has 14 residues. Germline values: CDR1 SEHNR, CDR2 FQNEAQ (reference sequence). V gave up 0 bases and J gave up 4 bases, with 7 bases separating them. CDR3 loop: CASSLANAGNTIYF. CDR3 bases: TGTGCCAGCAGCTTAGCCAATGCCGGAAACACCATATATTTT.

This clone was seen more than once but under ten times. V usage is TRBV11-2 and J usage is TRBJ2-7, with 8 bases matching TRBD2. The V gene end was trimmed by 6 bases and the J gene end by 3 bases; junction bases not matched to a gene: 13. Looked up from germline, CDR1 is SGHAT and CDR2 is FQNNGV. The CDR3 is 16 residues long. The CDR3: CASSSGGAGSLYEQYF. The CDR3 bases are TGTGCCAGCAGTTCGGGAGGGGCAGGGTCTCTCTACGAGCAGTACTTC.

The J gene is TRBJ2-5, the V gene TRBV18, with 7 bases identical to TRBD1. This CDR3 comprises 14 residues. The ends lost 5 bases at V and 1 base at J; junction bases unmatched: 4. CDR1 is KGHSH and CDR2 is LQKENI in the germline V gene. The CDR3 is CASSVRDSQETQYF. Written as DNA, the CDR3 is TGTGCCAGCTCAGTACGGGACAGCCAAGAGACCCAGTACTTC.

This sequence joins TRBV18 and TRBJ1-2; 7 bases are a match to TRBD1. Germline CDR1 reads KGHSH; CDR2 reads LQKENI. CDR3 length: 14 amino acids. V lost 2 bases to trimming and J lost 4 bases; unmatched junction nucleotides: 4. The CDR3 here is CASSPNRDSYGYTF. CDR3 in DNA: TGTGCCAGCTCACCAAATCGGGACAGCTATGGCTACACCTTC.

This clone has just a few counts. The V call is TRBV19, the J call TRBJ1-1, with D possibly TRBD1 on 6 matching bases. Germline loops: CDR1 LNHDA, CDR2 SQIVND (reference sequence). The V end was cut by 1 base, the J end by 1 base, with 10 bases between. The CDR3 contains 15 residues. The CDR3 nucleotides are TGTGCCAGTAGTATAGGAAACAGGGAGAACACTGAAGCTTTCTTT. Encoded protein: CASSIGNRENTEAFF.

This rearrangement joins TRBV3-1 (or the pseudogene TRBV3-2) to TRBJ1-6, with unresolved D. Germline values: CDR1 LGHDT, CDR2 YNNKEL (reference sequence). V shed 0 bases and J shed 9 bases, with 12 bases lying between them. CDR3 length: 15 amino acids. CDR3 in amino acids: CASSQEPGLGSPLHF. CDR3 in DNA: TGTGCCAGCAGCCAAGAACCGGGGTTGGGTTCACCCCTCCACTTT.

This CDR3 reads CASRHTGLNTEAFF. The DNA for the CDR3 is TGTGCCAGCAGACACACAGGGTTGAACACTGAAGCTTTCTTT. The rearrangement links TRBV28 to TRBJ1-1; maybe TRBD1 (6 bases). Per the germline V gene, CDR1 is MDHEN and CDR2 is SYDVKM. Trimming took 6 bases from V and 0 from J, leaving 11 bases between them. CDR3 length equals 14 residues. The full variable domain, rest sourced from reference TRBV28 and TRBJ1-1, is DVKVTQSSRYLVKRTGEKVFLECVQDMDHENMFWYRQDPGLGLRLIYFSYDVKMKEKGDIPEGYSVSREKKERFSLILESASTNQTSMYLCASRHTGLNTEAFFGQGTRLTVV.

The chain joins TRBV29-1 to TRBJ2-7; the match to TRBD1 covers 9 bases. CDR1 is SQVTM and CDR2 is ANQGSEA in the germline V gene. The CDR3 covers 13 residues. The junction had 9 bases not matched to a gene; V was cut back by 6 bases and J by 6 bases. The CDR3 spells CSVKGQGMREQYF. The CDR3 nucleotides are TGCAGCGTCAAAGGACAGGGGATGCGCGAGCAGTACTTC.

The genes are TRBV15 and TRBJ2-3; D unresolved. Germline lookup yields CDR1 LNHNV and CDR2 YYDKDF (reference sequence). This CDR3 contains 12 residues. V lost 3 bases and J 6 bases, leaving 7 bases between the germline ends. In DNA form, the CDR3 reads TGTGCCACCAGCAGTAGCTCGGATACGCAGTATTTT. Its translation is CATSSSSDTQYF. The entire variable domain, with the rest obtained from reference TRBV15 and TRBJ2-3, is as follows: DAMVIQNPRYQVTQFGKPVTLSCSQTLNHNVMYWYQQKSSQAPKLLFHYYDKDFNNEADTPDNFQSRRPNTSFCFLDIRSPGLGDTAMYLCATSSSSDTQYFGPGTRLTVL.

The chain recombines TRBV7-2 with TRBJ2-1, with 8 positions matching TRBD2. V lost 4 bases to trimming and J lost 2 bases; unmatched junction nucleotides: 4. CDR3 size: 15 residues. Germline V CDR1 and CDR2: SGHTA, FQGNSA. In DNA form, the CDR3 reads TGTGCCAGCAGCTCAATAGCGGGAACCTACAATGAGCAGTTCTTC. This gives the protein CASSSIAGTYNEQFF.

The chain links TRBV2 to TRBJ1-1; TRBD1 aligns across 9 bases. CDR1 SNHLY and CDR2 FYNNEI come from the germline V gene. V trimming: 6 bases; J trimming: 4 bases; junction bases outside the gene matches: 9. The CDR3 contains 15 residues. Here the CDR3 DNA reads TGTGCCAGCAGACCCTTACAGGGGGCCGGCACTGAAGCTTTCTTT. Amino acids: CASRPLQGAGTEAFF.

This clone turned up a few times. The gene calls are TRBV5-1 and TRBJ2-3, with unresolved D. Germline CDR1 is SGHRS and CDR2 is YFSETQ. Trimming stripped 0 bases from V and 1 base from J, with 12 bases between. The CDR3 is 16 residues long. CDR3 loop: CASSLGFGSGTDTQYF. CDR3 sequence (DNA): TGCGCCAGCAGCTTGGGGTTCGGCAGCGGCACAGATACGCAGTATTTT.

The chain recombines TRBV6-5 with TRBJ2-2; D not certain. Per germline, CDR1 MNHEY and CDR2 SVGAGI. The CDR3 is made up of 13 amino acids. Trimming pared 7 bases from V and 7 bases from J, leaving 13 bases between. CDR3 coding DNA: TGTGCCAGCAAGGCACCCCTAAACGGGGAGCTGTTTTTT. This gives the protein CASKAPLNGELFF.

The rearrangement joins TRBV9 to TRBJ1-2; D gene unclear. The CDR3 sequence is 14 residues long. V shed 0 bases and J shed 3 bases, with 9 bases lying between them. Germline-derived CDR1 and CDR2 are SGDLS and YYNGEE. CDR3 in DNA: TGTGCCAGCAGCGTAGAGGCGGCCCACTATGGCTACACCTTC. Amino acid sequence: CASSVEAAHYGYTF.

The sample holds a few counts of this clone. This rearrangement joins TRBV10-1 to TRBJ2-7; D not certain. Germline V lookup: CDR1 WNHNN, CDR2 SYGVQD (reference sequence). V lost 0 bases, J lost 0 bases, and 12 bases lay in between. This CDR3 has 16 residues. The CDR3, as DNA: TGCGCCAGCAGTGAGTCCCCAGCCCTAACCTCCTACGAGCAGTACTTC. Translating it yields CASSESPALTSYEQYF.